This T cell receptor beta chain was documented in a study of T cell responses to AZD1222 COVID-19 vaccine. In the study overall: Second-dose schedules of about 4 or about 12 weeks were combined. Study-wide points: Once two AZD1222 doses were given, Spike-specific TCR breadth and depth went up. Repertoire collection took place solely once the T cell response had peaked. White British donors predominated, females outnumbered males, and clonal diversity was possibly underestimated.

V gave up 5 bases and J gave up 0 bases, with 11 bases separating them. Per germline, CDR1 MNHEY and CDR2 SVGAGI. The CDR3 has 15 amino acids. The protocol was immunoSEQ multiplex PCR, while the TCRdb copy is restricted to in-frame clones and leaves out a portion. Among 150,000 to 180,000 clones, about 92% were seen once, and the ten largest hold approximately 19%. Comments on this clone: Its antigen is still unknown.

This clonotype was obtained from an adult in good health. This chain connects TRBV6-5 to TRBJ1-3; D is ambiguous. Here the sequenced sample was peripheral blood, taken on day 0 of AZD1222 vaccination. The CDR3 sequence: CASSRHGSSGNTIYF. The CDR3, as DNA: TGTGCCAGCAGTCGACACGGCAGCTCTGGAAACACCATATATTTT.